Listed below are T cell receptor beta chains from one sample, sequenced in a study of blood T cells in healthy people across ages. TCRdb ran MiXCR on the 5' RACE reads and lists one entry per CDR3 protein. Of about 930,000 distinct CDR3 sequences listed, roughly 29% are singletons. These data were also filed under a second study, of T cells of mothers and their children.

The sequencing input was blood. These receptors originate from a middle-aged woman in good health. Both conserved end residues are part of each CDR3. Fields, in order: V gene, D gene, clone size, J gene, CDR3 protein, CDR3 DNA. D genes are given only for firm matches. Expanded clones are given a class, and other clones once, few, many or no size at all.

>TRBV29-1|NA|NA|TRBJ1-1
CSVMLRGFVEAFF
TGCAGCGTCATGCTAAGGGGCTTCGTGGAAGCTTTCTTT
>TRBV20-1|NA|NA|TRBJ1-4
CSGGCFAERVPPNEKLFF
TGCAGTGGAGGATGTTTTGCGGAGCGAGTGCCCCCGAATGAAAAACTGTTTTTT
>TRBV7-3|NA|NA|TRBJ2-5
CASSSGGPGETQYF
TGTGCCAGCAGCTCCGGAGGGCCGGGAGAGACCCAGTACTTC
>TRBV29-1|NA|many|TRBJ2-7
CSVSDTPYEQYF
TGCAGCGTATCGGACACCCCCTACGAGCAGTACTTC
>TRBV28|NA|NA|TRBJ1-1
CASSSGQTFSNTEAFF
TGTGCCAGCAGTTCCGGACAGACTTTTTCGAACACTGAAGCTTTCTTT
>TRBV5-1|TRBD1|NA|TRBJ2-3
CASSLRQGFTDTQYF
TGCGCCAGCAGCTTGAGACAGGGTTTCACAGATACGCAGTATTTT
>TRBV7-9|TRBD1|few|TRBJ1-5
CASSPAGGQGFNQPQHF
TGTGCCAGCAGCCCTGCGGGGGGACAGGGGTTCAATCAGCCCCAGCATTTT
>TRBV6-6|TRBD2|few|TRBJ2-1
CASSYPQTSGGKNEQFF
TGTGCCAGCAGTTACCCCCAGACTAGCGGGGGGAAGAATGAGCAGTTCTTC
>TRBV12-3/TRBV12-4|TRBD2|NA|TRBJ2-5
CASGESGGAPETQYF
TGTGCCAGCGGGGAGAGCGGGGGGGCCCCAGAGACCCAGTACTTC
>TRBV18|NA|few|TRBJ2-7
CASSPQVSYEQYF
TGTGCCAGCTCACCTCAGGTGAGCTACGAGCAGTACTTC
>TRBV5-5|NA|NA|TRBJ1-4
CASSLVGLPEEKLFF
TGTGCCAGCAGCTTGGTTGGACTCCCGGAAGAAAAACTGTTTTTT
>TRBV4-3|NA|NA|TRBJ1-2
CASSQEIGGELGGYTF
TGCGCCAGCAGCCAAGAAATCGGCGGGGAGCTGGGAGGCTACACCTTC
>TRBV15|NA|few|TRBJ1-1
CATSLKRNTEAFF
TGTGCCACCAGCCTGAAGCGGAACACTGAAGCTTTCTTT
>TRBV5-1|NA|few|TRBJ2-3
CASSLDGAYTDTQYF
TGCGCCAGCAGCTTGGACGGGGCTTACACAGATACGCAGTATTTT
>TRBV5-1|NA|NA|TRBJ1-2
CASSLDGPHYGYTF
TGCGCCAGCAGCTTGGATGGGCCACACTATGGCTACACCTTC
>TRBV3-1|NA|many|TRBJ2-1
CASSQQGSYNEQFF
TGTGCCAGCAGCCAACAAGGCAGTTACAATGAGCAGTTCTTC
>TRBV20-1|NA|NA|TRBJ1-5
CSASRGLGGQPQHF
TGCAGTGCTAGTCGTGGACTCGGCGGTCAGCCCCAGCATTTT
>TRBV5-1|TRBD2|many|TRBJ2-3
CASSLDGGGSTDTQYF
TGCGCCAGCAGCTTGGACGGCGGGGGTAGCACAGATACGCAGTATTTT
>TRBV4-1|TRBD1|many|TRBJ1-1
CASSQLFGQATNTEAFF
TGCGCCAGCAGCCAACTGTTCGGACAGGCGACGAACACTGAAGCTTTCTTT
>TRBV5-1|NA|NA|TRBJ2-5
CASSLMTRGGGETQYF
TGCGCCAGCAGCCTGATGACCCGGGGTGGGGGAGAGACCCAGTACTTC
>TRBV20-1|NA|NA|TRBJ2-3
CSARVGTLADTQYF
TGCAGTGCTAGAGTTGGGACATTGGCAGATACGCAGTATTTT
>TRBV5-1|NA|few|TRBJ2-2
CASSYKNTGELFF
TGCGCCAGCAGCTACAAAAACACCGGGGAGCTGTTTTTT
>TRBV20-1|NA|NA|TRBJ2-1
CSAGGQLDNEQFF
TGCAGTGCTGGGGGGCAGTTGGACAATGAGCAGTTCTTC
>TRBV7-2|NA|many|TRBJ2-1
CASSLDWGNEQFF
TGTGCCAGCAGCTTAGACTGGGGAAATGAGCAGTTCTTC
>TRBV3-1|NA|NA|TRBJ2-1
CASSRTAEEQFF
TGTGCCAGCAGCCGTACCGCGGAGGAGCAGTTCTTC
>TRBV20-1|TRBD1|many|TRBJ2-7
CSAGTGNSYEQYF
TGCAGTGCAGGGACAGGGAACTCCTACGAGCAGTACTTC
>TRBV29-1|NA|many|TRBJ2-7
CSVVPLGGSYEQYF
TGCAGCGTTGTTCCCCTGGGGGGCTCCTACGAGCAGTACTTC
>TRBV7-2|TRBD1|few|TRBJ1-1
CASSFGQGFEQAFF
TGTGCCAGCAGCTTCGGACAGGGATTTGAGCAAGCTTTCTTT
>TRBV20-1|NA|NA|TRBJ2-7
CSARGDRTPTYEQYF
TGCAGTGCTAGAGGCGACCGAACTCCGACCTACGAGCAGTACTTC